This TCR beta chain was recorded in a study of blood T cell repertoires in COVID-19. Study-level information: The United States, Italy and Spain provided the acute and convalescent COVID-19 samples.

With V trimmed by 1 base and J by 0 bases, 5 bases remained unmatched. Per the germline V gene, CDR1 is SEHNR and CDR2 is FQNEAQ (reference sequence). This CDR3 spans 16 amino acids. Followed over time, Seattle patients had been enrolled while infection was active. Authors' methods: How many nucleated cells were present was estimated from reference gene primer amplification. The assay was immunoSEQ multiplex PCR, and TCRdb's table has in-frame clones only and misses some. Clonal size and the V and J genes are those of that table, whereas D and trimming came from the DNA. Seen here are about 180,000 clones, over 80% observed once, and the top ten hold under 10%.

The sample taken for sequencing was peripheral blood. This sequence originates from a woman in her sixties or seventies with COVID-19, enrolled during active disease. This chain joins TRBV7-9 and TRBJ1-2; 7 nucleotides line up with TRBD1. This CDR3 reads CASSLGTGDSNYGYTF. The DNA for the CDR3 is TGTGCCAGCAGCTTAGGTACAGGGGACTCTAACTATGGCTACACCTTC.